This T cell receptor beta chain derives from a study of blood T cells in healthy people across ages (dated by TCRdb to between 2015 and 2016). For the study in its entirety: Template switching captured roughly one uniquely barcoded TCR beta cDNA molecule per two T cells in model experiments. To avoid experimental bias, donors of different ages were randomly spread across the sequencing lanes. Using deep sequencing normalized with unique cDNA molecular identifiers, the study measured how TCR beta repertoire diversity changes with age. Donors were grouped into four age groups: young (average roughly 17 years), middle-aged (about 38), aged (around 60) and long-lived (around 82). The study analyzed two additional independent replicas of 1 million unique cDNA reads from the same blood draw for two donors, one aged 18 to 29 and one aged 80 or older.

The 35 to 40 donors, aged about 6 to 95 years, were systemically healthy Caucasian individuals from Russia. Approximately 10 milliliters of peripheral blood were collected from each donor into EDTA-treated Vacutainer tubes. Ficoll-Paque density-gradient centrifugation was used to isolate PBMCs, with at least 6.5 million per sample. Trizol reagent was used to extract total RNA from the PBMCs, yielding at least 6 micrograms per sample. For every donor, an aliquot of PBMCs went through flow cytometry to measure the percentages of naive CD45RAhigh/CD27high T cells. On the study overall, not on this receptor specifically: Compared with the aged group, more naive CD4+ T cells, fewer expanded clones and increased TCR diversity were shown by the long-lived group, suggesting age selection. Bulk unsorted PBMC profiling prevented conclusive comparison of naive and antigen-experienced compartments. Estimates of total diversity based on one million sequenced T cells were considered lower bounds and underestimates. The percentage of naive T cells measured by flow cytometry correlated strongly with observed TCR beta diversity. Donor CMV infection status was unknown, potentially confounding age-related changes in expanded clonotypes. As age increased, observed TCR beta diversity per million T cells dropped in a roughly linear way, and a significant reduction was already evident by age around 41.

As concerns this clonotype: The antigen this receptor binds is unknown. One end of the junction fails to match germline, which may point to a read error.

Reading the germline V gene (reference sequence) gives CDR1 SSHAT and CDR2 FNYEAQ. The CDR3 goes from the cysteine to the phenylalanine over 18 residues. Solely the CDR3 DNA is kept, with 54 bases framed from the first base. Libraries came from 5' RACE. Instrument on record: Illumina HiSeq 2500. A second about 7 to 12 cycle PCR used a sample-barcoded 5' primer and a J-beta primer mix. A template-switch 5' adaptor carrying 12 random nucleotides introduced a unique molecular identifier onto each TCR beta cDNA molecule. Each sample yielded at least 2.5 million CDR3-containing paired-end reads. First-strand cDNA was synthesized from all RNA with the Mint cDNA synthesis kit, primed by a TRBC-specific oligonucleotide. All cDNA was treated with uracil-DNA glycosylase and then went through a first 18-cycle PCR with the universal primers M1SS and BC2_uni_R. The study's own analysis went as follows. For normalization, 1 million high-quality reads were randomly selected from each sample, with every read carrying a distinct molecular identifier. Reads with shared molecular identifiers were discarded instead of being binned into consensus sequences. MiTCR, set to a Q25 quality threshold and the strictest error-elimination algorithm, was used for CDR3 identification, clonotype clustering and error correction. A nonparametric unseen species model with Euler transformation was used to estimate lower-bound total TCR beta diversity. Using fastp at Q25 and MiXCR, TCRdb reprocessed the public reads and kept productive beta chains. Each record represents a unique CDR3 protein, reported with the most common genes and DNA among its rows. The V and J calls, along with clone size, are taken from TCRdb and not from the paper's own processing. This sample has some 550,000 distinct CDR3 sequences in its table, and more than 45% of those were observed once. The ten largest clones capture around 24% of the sample.

In this chain, TRBV7-7 is recombined with TRBJ2-1; TRBD1 is a weak D gene call, 5 bases matching. Material: blood. This receptor was obtained from a man at least 80 years old in good health. The DNA is TGTGCTAGCAGCTTAGAACCGCCGAACAGGCGATTATACAATGAGCAGTTCTTC. It translates to CASSLEPPNRRLYNEQFF.